This passage covers 9 T cell receptor beta chains from one sample sequenced in a study of control samples from healthy donors and cancer patients. The protocol was immunoSEQ multiplex PCR, while the TCRdb copy is restricted to in-frame clones and leaves out a portion. The sample includes about 170,000 clones, about 90% seen only once; the top ten take 4% to 6%. Sequencing was carried out using blood. The receptors here all came from a woman in her twenties or thirties in good health.

J is TRBJ1-4 and V is TRBV29-1, with 10 positions matching TRBD1. This CDR3 spans 12 amino acids. The trim removed 7 bases at V and 6 bases at J, leaving 2 bases unmatched. Per the germline V gene, CDR1 is SQVTM and CDR2 is ANQGSEA. In DNA form, the CDR3 reads TGCAGCGCCGGGACAGGGGATGAAAAACTGTTTTTT. Translated, it gives CSAGTGDEKLFF. The variable domain in full, with the rest retrieved from reference TRBV29-1 and TRBJ1-4, is SAVISQKPSRDICQRGTSLTIQCQVDSQVTMMFWYRQQPGQSLTLIATANQGSEATYESGFVIDKFPISRPNLTFSTLTVSNMSPEDSSIYLCSAGTGDEKLFFGSGTQLSVL.

The V gene is TRBV5-1, the J gene TRBJ2-3; D gene uncertain. CDR1 is SGHRS, CDR2 YFSETQ, per germline. This CDR3 comprises 14 residues. Trimming took off 2 bases at V and 3 bases at J, with 10 bases between the two ends. This chain's CDR3 is CASSFVTGTDTQYF. The CDR3 DNA is TGCGCCAGCAGCTTCGTGACCGGGACAGATACGCAGTATTTT.

The chain combines TRBV2 with TRBJ1-2; possibly TRBD1 for D (6 bases). The CDR3 length is 15 residues. The V gene's germline CDR1 is SNHLY and CDR2 FYNNEI. V lost 6 bases, J lost 8 bases, and 22 bases lay in between. CDR3 amino acids: CASSQSQGGGLGYTF. CDR3 bases: TGTGCCAGCAGCCAGTCACAGGGCGGCGGGTTGGGCTACACCTTC.

The CDR3 coding sequence is TGCGCCAGCAGCCAGATTGTGACAGGGATGAGAGCAGATACGCAGTATTTT. The encoded protein is CASSQIVTGMRADTQYF. V is TRBV4-1 and J is TRBJ2-3; 7 bases are a match to TRBD1. This CDR3 has 17 amino acids. V trimming: 3 bases; J trimming: 4 bases; junction bases outside the gene matches: 13. The V gene's germline CDR1 is MGHRA and CDR2 YSYEKL.

The J gene is TRBJ2-2, the V gene TRBV7-9, with TRBD2 identical over 10 bases. This CDR3 has 17 residues. CDR1 and CDR2 from the germline V gene are SEHNR and FQNEAQ (reference sequence). V shed 5 bases and J 6 bases; nucleotides not matched to a gene: 12. For the CDR3, the DNA is TGTGCCAGCAGCGTATGGGGACTAGCGTTATCGTCCGGGGAGCTGTTTTTT. This translates into CASSVWGLALSSGELFF.

The chain joins TRBV7-9 to TRBJ2-5; 7 bases align to TRBD1. Germline V gene lookup returns CDR1 SEHNR and CDR2 FQNEAQ (reference sequence). The CDR3 is made up of 15 amino acids. V gave up 5 bases and J gave up 5 bases; unmatched junction bases: 11. The CDR3, as DNA: TGTGCCAGCAGCCATACTGACAGGGCTTGGGAGACCCAGTACTTC. This sequence encodes CASSHTDRAWETQYF. The full variable domain, in which reference TRBV7-9 and TRBJ2-5 provide the parts outside the CDR3, is DTGVSQNPRHKITKRGQNVTFRCDPISEHNRLYWYRQTLGQGPEFLTYFQNEAQLEKSRLLSDRFSAERPKGSFSTLEIQRTEQGDSAMYLCASSHTDRAWETQYFGPGTRLLVL.

The chain couples TRBV18 to TRBJ2-7; TRBD1 matches 7 bases. The CDR3 is 14 amino acids. V shed 3 bases and J 3 bases; nucleotides not matched to a gene: 5. CDR1 and CDR2 (germline): KGHSH, LQKENI. The CDR3 is CASSPTGVGYEQYF. As DNA, the CDR3 is TGTGCCAGCTCACCCACAGGGGTGGGCTACGAGCAGTACTTC.

This chain uses TRBV29-1 with TRBJ2-3; D is unclear. The germline CDR1 and CDR2 sequences are SQVTM and ANQGSEA. The V end was cut by 5 bases, the J end by 0 bases, with 15 bases between. The CDR3 has 15 amino acids. The CDR3: CSVSPTGLSTDTQYF. The CDR3 DNA sequence: TGCAGCGTTTCCCCCACGGGCTTGAGCACAGATACGCAGTATTTT.

The chain recombines TRBV7-6 with TRBJ2-6, with TRBD1 matching over 11 bases. Germline V gene sequence: CDR1 SGHVS, CDR2 FNYEAQ. With 5 bases clipped from V and 2 bases from J, the junction kept 8 bases outside the gene matches. The CDR3 length is 18 residues. This chain's CDR3 is CASSGQGATLTGANVLTF. For the CDR3, the DNA is TGTGCCAGCAGCGGACAGGGGGCGACGCTGACTGGGGCCAACGTCCTGACTTTC.